The rows below give T cell receptor beta chains drawn from one sample of a study of cytomegalovirus exposure and HLA in healthy donors. Data came from immunoSEQ multiplex PCR; TCRdb stores just in-frame clones and leaves some out. The sample lists approximately 300,000 clones, roughly 89% seen once, with 0.7% to 0.85% in the top ten. The sample was PBMCs. All receptors derive from a woman aged 18 to 35 in good health and CMV-seronegative. The CDR3 runs from the conserved cysteine through the conserved F or W. A D gene is named only where the DNA matches it firmly. Size is stated for part of the rows, as once, few or many counts, or as a class when the clone is expanded.

clone_size d_call j_call v_call cdr3_aa cdr3_nt
- - TRBJ2-3 TRBV5-1 CASSLQSGSTDTQYF TGCGCCAGCAGCTTGCAATCAGGGTCGACAGATACGCAGTATTTT
- - TRBJ2-3 TRBV27 CASRRSSSTDTQYF TGTGCCAGCCGACGGAGCTCTAGCACAGATACGCAGTATTTT
- TRBD2 TRBJ2-1 TRBV7-2 CASSEGTSGFTNEQFF TGTGCCAGCAGCGAAGGGACTAGCGGGTTTACCAATGAGCAGTTCTTC
- TRBD1 TRBJ2-7 TRBV4-2 CASSQDPQGGAYEQYF TGTGCCAGCAGCCAGGACCCACAGGGGGGTGCCTACGAGCAGTACTTC
few TRBD1 TRBJ1-5 TRBV19 CASSAGTGNQPQHF TGTGCCAGTAGTGCCGGGACAGGCAATCAGCCCCAGCATTTT
- - TRBJ1-2 TRBV4-3 CASSQVLGDYTF TGCGCCAGCAGCCAAGTTCTCGGGGACTACACCTTC
- - TRBJ1-2 TRBV2 CASSAGVGYGYTF TGTGCCAGCAGTGCGGGGGTAGGCTATGGCTACACCTTC
- TRBD2 TRBJ2-7 TRBV28 CASSGLAEFEQYF TGTGCCAGCAGTGGTCTAGCGGAGTTCGAGCAGTACTTC
once TRBD2 TRBJ2-2 TRBV5-6 CASSWSGRRSAGELFF TGTGCCAGCAGCTGGTCCGGGAGGAGGTCAGCCGGGGAGCTGTTTTTT
- - TRBJ2-1 TRBV29-1 CSVESQFF TGCAGCGTTGAAAGCCAGTTCTTC
- - TRBJ1-2 TRBV4-3 CASSIDRLQNYGYTF TGCGCCAGCAGTATAGACAGGCTACAAAACTATGGCTACACCTTC